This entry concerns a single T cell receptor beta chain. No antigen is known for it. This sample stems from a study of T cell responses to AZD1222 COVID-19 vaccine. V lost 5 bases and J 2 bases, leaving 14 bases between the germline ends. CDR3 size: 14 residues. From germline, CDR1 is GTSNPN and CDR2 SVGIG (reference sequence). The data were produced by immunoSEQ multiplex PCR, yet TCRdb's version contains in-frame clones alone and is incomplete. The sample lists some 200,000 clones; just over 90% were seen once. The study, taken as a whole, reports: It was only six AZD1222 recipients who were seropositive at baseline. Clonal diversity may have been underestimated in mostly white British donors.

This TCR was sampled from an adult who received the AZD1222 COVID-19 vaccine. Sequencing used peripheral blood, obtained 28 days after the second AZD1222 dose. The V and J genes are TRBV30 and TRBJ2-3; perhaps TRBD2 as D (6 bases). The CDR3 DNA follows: TGTGCCTGGGACGGGACTCGGGCCACAGATACGCAGTATTTT. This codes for CAWDGTRATDTQYF.